This entry features one TCR beta chain sequence. Its matching antigen is unknown. The sample comes from a study of early stage breast cancer tumors. Study conclusions and caveats: Unsorted bulk genomic DNA sequencing lacked pairing and functional marker data. Compared with adjacent normal breast, tumors showed about 2.5-fold denser, more clonal T cells.

Per germline, CDR1 GTSNPN and CDR2 SVGIG (reference sequence). Trimming cost V 1 base and J 0 bases, with 4 bases left between them. CDR3 size: 14 residues. Sequencing was performed with immunoSEQ multiplex PCR; in TCRdb, only in-frame clones are kept and a portion is missing. In the table there are about 30,000 clones, roughly 80% of which are singletons. The source of this sequence is a person in their twenties or thirties with breast cancer. The chain is built from TRBV30 and TRBJ2-6, with D hard to call. Sequencing was carried out using breast tumor tissue. CDR3 bases: TGTGCCTGGAGTGGGACCTCTGGGGCCAACGTCCTGACTTTC. Protein: CAWSGTSGANVLTF.